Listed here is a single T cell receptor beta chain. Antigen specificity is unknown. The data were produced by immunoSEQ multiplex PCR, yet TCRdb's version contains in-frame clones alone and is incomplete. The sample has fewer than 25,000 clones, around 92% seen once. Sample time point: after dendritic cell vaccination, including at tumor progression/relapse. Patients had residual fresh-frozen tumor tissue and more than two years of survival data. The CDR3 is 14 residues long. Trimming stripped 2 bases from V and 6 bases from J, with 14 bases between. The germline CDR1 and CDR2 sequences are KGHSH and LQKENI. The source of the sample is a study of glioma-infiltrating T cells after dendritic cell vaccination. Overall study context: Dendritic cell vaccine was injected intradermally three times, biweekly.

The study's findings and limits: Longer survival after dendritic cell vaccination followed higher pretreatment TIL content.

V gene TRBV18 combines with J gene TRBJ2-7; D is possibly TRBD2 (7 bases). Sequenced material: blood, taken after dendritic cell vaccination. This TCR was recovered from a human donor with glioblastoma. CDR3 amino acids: CASSPTSGEGEQYF. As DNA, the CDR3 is TGTGCCAGCTCACCAACGTCAGGGGAGGGCGAGCAGTACTTC.